This TCR beta chain was recovered during a study of spatial heterogeneity in lung cancer. General study results and limits: The number of expanded tumor alpha and beta chains correlated with mutation number.

Looked up from germline, CDR1 is MGHDK and CDR2 is SYGVNS. The CDR3 sequence is 15 residues long. J gave up 7 bases and V 1 base, and 7 bases lay outside the gene matches. TCRdb reprocessed the 5' RACE reads with MiXCR, giving one entry per CDR3 protein. Of 7,000 to 8,500 distinct CDR3 sequences detected, 3% to 4% appear once; the ten largest clones hold roughly 15%. This clonotype showed up many times. Its antigen is still unknown. Sample time point: sample taken at primary tumor resection. The TCR comes from a male donor with early-stage non-small cell lung cancer. The V call is TRBV25-1, the J call TRBJ2-1; 7 positions agree with TRBD1. The sample in question was lung tumor tissue, obtained at surgery. CDR3 nucleotide sequence: TGTGCCAGCAGTGAATGGGAGACAGGGAGAAATGAGCAGTTCTTC. It is translated as CASSEWETGRNEQFF.